Detailed here is one TCR beta chain. The run of the v3.0 immunoSEQ assay was at survey level. Only in-frame clones appear in the TCRdb table, and some are missing; sequencing was by immunoSEQ multiplex PCR. In the table there are some 20,000 clones, 86% of which are singletons. This record belongs to a study of long-term antiretroviral therapy in people with HIV. CDR1 SGHAT and CDR2 FQDESV come from the germline V gene (reference sequence). This CDR3 is built from 14 residues. Trimming removed 8 bases from V and 5 bases from J, with 16 bases in between. The specimen was unsorted PBMCs, collected 0.5 years after starting antiretroviral therapy. The clonotype originates from a man in his forties or fifties with HIV. The genes are TRBV11-1 and TRBJ2-4, with D perhaps TRBD1 or TRBD2 (5 bases each). For the CDR3, the DNA is TGTGCCAGCGCCGCGGGTCAGGGAGAAAACATTCAGTACTTC. Translated: CASAAGQGENIQYF.